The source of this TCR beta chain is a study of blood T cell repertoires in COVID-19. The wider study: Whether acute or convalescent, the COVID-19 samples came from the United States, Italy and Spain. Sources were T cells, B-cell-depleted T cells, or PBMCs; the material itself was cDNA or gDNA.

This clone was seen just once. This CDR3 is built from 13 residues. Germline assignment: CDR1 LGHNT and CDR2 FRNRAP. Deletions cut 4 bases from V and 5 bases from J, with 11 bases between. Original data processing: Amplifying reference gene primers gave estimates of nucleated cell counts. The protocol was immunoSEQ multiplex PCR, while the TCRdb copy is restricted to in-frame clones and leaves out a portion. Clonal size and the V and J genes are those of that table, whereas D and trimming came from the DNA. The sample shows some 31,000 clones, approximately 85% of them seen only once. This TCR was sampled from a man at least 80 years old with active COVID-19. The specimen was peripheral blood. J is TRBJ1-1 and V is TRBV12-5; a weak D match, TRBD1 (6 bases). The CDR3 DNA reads TGTGCTAGTGGTTCACAGGGATGGACTGAAGCTTTCTTT. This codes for CASGSQGWTEAFF.